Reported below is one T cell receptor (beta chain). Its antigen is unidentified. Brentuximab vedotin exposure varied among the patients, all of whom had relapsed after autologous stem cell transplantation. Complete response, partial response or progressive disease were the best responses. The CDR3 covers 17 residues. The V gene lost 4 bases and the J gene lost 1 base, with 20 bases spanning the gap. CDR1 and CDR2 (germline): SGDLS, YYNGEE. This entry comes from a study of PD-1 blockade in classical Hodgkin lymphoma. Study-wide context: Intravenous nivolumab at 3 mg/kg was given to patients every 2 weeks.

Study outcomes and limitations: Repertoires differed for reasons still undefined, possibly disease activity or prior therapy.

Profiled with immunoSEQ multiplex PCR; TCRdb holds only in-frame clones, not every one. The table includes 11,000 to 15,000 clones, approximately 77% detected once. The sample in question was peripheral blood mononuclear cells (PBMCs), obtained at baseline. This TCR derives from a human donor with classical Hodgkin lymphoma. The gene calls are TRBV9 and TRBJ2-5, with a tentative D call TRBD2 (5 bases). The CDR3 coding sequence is TGTGCCAGCAGCCCCAATACGGGAAGAATGAGCCAAGAGACCCAGTACTTC. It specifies CASSPNTGRMSQETQYF.